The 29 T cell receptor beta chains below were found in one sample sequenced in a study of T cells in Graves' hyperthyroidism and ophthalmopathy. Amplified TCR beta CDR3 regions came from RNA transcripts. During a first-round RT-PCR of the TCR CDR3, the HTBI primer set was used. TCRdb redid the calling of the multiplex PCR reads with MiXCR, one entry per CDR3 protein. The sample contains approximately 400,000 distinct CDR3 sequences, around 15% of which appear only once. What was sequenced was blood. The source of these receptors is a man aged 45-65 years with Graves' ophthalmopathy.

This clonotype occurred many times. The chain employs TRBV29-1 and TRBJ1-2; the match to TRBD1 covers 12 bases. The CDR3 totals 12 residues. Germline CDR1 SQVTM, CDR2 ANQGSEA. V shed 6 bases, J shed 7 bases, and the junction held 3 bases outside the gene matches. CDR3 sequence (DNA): TGCAGCGTGGGACAGGGGGCTACTGGCTACACCTTC. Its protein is CSVGQGATGYTF. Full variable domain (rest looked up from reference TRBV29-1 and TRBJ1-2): SAVISQKPSRDICQRGTSLTIQCQVDSQVTMMFWYRQQPGQSLTLIATANQGSEATYESGFVIDKFPISRPNLTFSTLTVSNMSPEDSSIYLCSVGQGATGYTFGSGTRLTVV.

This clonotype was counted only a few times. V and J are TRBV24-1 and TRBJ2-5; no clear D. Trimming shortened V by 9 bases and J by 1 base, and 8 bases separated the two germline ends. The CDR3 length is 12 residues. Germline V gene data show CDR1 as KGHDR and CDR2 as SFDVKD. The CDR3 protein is CATPEVQETQYF. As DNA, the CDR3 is TGTGCCACCCCTGAAGTCCAAGAGACCCAGTACTTC.

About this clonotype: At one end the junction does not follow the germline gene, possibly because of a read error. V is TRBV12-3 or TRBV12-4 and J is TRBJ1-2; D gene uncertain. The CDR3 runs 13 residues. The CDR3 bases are TGTGCCAACAGTTTAGGATCTAACTATGGCTACACCTTC. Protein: CANSLGSNYGYTF.

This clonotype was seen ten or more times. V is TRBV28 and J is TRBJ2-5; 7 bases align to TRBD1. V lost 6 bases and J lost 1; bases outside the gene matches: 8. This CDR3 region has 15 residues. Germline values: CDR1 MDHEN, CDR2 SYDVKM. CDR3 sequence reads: CASSDQTGLQETQYF. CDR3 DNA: TGTGCCAGCAGCGACCAGACAGGGCTCCAAGAGACCCAGTACTTC.

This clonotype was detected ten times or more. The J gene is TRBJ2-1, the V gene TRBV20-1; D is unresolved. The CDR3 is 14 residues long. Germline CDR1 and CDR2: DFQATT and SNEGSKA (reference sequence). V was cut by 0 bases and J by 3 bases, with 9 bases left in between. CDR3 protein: CSARDPIFYNEQFF. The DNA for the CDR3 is TGCAGTGCTAGAGATCCTATCTTCTACAATGAGCAGTTCTTC.

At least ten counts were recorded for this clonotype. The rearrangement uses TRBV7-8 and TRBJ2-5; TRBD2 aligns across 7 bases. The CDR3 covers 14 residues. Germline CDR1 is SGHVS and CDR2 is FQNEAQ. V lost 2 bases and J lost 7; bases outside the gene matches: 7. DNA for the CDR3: TGTGCCAGCAGCTTAAGGCGGGAGAGAGGGACCCAGTACTTC. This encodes CASSLRRERGTQYF.

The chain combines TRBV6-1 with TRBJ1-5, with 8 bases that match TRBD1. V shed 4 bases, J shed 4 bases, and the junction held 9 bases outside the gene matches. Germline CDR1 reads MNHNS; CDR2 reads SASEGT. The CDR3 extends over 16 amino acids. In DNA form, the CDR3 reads TGTGCCAGCAGTGTCCGGACAGGGACGTATAATCAGCCCCAGCATTTT. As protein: CASSVRTGTYNQPQHF.

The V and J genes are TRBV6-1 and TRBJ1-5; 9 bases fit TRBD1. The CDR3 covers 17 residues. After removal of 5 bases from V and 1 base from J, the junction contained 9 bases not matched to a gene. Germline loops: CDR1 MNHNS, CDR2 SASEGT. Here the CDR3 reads CASSHPKQGASNQPQHF. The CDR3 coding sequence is TGTGCCAGCAGTCACCCCAAACAGGGGGCGAGCAATCAGCCCCAGCATTTT.

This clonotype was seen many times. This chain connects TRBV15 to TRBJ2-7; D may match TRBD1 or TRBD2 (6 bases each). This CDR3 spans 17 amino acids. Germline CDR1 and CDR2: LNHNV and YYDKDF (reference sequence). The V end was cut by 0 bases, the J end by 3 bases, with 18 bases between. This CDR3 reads CATSRDLRGGRVYEQYF. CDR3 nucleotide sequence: TGTGCCACCAGCAGAGATCTGCGAGGGGGGCGCGTCTACGAGCAGTACTTC. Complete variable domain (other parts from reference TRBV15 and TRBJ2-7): DAMVIQNPRYQVTQFGKPVTLSCSQTLNHNVMYWYQQKSSQAPKLLFHYYDKDFNNEADTPDNFQSRRPNTSFCFLDIRSPGLGDTAMYLCATSRDLRGGRVYEQYFGPGTRLTVT.

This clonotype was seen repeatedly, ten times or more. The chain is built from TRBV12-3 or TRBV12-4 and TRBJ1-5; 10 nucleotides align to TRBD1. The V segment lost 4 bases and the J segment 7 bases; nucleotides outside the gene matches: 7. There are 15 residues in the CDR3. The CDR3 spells CASSYWDRGGQPQHF. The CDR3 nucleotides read TGTGCCAGCAGTTACTGGGACAGGGGTGGACAGCCCCAGCATTTT.

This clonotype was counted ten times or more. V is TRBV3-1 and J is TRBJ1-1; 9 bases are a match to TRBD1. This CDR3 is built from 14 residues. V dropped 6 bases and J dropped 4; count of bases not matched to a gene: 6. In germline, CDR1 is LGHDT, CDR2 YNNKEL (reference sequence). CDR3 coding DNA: TGTGCCAGCAGGCCACAGGGGGCCGGCACTGAAGCTTTCTTT. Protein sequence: CASRPQGAGTEAFF.

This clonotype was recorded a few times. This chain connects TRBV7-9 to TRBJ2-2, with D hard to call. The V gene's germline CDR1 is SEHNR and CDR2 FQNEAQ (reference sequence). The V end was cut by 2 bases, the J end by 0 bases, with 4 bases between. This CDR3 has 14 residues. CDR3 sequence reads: CASSLIPNTGELFF. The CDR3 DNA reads TGTGCCAGCAGCTTAATCCCGAACACCGGGGAGCTGTTTTTT.

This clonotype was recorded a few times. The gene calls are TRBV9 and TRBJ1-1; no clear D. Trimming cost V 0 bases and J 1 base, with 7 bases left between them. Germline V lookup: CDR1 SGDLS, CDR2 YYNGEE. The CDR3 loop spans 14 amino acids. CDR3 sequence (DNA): TGTGCCAGCAGCGTAGGGCACCAGAACACTGAAGCTTTCTTT. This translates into CASSVGHQNTEAFF.

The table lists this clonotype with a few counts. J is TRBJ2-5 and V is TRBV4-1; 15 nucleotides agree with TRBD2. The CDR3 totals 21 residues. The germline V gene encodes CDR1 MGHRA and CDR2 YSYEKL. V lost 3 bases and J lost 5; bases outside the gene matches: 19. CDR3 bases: TGCGCCAGCAGCCAGGGGTCCAACCTCAGGACTAGCGGGAGGGATTGGGAGACCCAGTACTTC. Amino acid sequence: CASSQGSNLRTSGRDWETQYF.

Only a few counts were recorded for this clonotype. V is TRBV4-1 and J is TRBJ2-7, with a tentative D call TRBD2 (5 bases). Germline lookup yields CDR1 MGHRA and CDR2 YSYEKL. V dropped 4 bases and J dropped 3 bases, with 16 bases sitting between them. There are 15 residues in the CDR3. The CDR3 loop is CASSLRATTLYEQYF. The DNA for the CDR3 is TGCGCCAGCAGCCTGCGGGCCACAACCCTCTACGAGCAGTACTTC.

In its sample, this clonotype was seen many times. The CDR3 sequence is CASSVALAGGGNTGELFF. Here the CDR3 DNA reads TGTGCCAGCAGCGTAGCATTAGCGGGAGGCGGGAACACCGGGGAGCTGTTTTTT. The J gene is TRBJ2-2, the V gene TRBV9, with 10 bases lining up with TRBD2. With V trimmed by 0 bases and J by 1 base, 6 bases remained unmatched. From germline, CDR1 is SGDLS and CDR2 YYNGEE. The CDR3 is 18 residues long.

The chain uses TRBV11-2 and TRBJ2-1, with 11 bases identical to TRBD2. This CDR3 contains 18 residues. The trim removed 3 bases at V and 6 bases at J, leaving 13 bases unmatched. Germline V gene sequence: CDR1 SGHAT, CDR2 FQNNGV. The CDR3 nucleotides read TGTGCCAGCAGCTTTAGGCCCGGGGGTAGCGGGAGGGCCAATGAGCAGTTCTTC. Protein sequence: CASSFRPGGSGRANEQFF.

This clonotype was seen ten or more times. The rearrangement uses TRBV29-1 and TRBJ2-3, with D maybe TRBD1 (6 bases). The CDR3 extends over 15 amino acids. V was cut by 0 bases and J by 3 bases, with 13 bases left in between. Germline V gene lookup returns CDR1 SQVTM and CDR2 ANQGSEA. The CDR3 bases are TGCAGCGTTGAAGATCGGCGGCAGGGGACAGATACGCAGTATTTT. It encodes CSVEDRRQGTDTQYF.

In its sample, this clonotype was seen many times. CDR3 DNA: TGTGCCAGCAGGTCAACAGGGAGGGAACGAGCCTACGAGCAGTACTTC. Its protein is CASRSTGRERAYEQYF. V gene TRBV27 combines with J gene TRBJ2-7; D possibly corresponds to TRBD2 (7 bases). This CDR3 has 16 residues. Germline CDR1 and CDR2: MNHEY and SMNVEV (reference sequence). V was clipped by 6 bases and J by 2 bases, with 20 bases between them.

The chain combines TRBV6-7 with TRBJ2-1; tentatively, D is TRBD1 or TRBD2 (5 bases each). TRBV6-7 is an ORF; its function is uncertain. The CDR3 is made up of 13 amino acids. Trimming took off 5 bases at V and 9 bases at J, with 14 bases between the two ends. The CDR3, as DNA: TGTGCCAGCAGTACGATCCTTGGGGGTGAGCAGTTCTTC. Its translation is CASSTILGGEQFF.

The CDR3 DNA reads as TGTGCCAGCAGTCGGGACAGGGTAAACACCGGGGAGCTGTTTTTT. It translates to CASSRDRVNTGELFF. The chain links TRBV12-3 or TRBV12-4 to TRBJ2-2; 9 bases are shared with TRBD1. CDR3 length equals 15 residues. Unmatched junction bases numbered 3, after V lost 5 bases and J lost 2 bases.

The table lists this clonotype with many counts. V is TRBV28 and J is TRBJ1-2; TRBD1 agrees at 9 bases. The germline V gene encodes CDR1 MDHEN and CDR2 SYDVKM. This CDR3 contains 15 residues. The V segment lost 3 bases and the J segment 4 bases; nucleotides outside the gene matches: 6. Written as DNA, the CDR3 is TGTGCCAGCAGTTTCTCGGACAGGGGATCCTATGGCTACACCTTC. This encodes CASSFSDRGSYGYTF.

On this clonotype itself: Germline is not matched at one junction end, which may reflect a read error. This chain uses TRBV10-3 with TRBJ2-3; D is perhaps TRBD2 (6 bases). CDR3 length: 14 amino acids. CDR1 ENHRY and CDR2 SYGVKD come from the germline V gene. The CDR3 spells CAITLGTSTDTQYF. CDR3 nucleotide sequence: TGTGCCATCACCCTAGGAACTAGCACTGATACGCAGTATTTT.

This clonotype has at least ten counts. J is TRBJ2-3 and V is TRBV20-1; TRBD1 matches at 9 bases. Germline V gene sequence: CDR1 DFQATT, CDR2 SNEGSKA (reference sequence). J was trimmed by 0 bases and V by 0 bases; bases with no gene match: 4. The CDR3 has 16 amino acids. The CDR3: CSARDPGQGSTDTQYF. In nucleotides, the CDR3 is TGCAGTGCTAGAGACCCGGGACAGGGAAGCACAGATACGCAGTATTTT.

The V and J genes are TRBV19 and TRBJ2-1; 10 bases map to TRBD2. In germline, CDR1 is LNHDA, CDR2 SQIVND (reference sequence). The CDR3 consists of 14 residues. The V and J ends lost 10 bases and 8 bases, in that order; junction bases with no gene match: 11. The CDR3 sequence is CANSASGRFYEQFF. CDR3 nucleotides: TGTGCCAACTCGGCTAGCGGGAGATTTTATGAGCAGTTCTTC. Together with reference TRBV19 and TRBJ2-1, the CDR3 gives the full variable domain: DGGITQSPKYLFRKEGQNVTLSCEQNLNHDAMYWYRQDPGQGLRLIYYSQIVNDFQKGDIAEGYSVSREKKESFPLTVTSAQKNPTAFYLCANSASGRFYEQFFGPGTRLTVL.

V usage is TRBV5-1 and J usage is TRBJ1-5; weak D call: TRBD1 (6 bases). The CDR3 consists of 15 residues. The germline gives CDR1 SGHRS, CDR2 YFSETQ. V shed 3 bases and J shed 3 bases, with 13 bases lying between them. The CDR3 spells CASSWWTEPNQPQHF. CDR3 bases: TGCGCCAGCAGCTGGTGGACAGAGCCCAATCAGCCCCAGCATTTT.

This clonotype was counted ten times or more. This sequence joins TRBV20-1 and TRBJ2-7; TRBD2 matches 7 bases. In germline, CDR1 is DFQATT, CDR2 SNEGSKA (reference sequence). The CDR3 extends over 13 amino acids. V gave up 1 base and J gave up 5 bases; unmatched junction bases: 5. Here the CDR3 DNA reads TGCAGTGCTAGAGGTCTAGCGGTAGACGAGCAGTACTTC. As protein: CSARGLAVDEQYF.

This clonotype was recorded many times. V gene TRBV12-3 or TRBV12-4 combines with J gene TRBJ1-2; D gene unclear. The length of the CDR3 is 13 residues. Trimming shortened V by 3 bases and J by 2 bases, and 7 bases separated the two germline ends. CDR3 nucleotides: TGTGCCAGCAGTTTGCGTGAAAACTATGGCTACACCTTC. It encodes CASSLRENYGYTF.

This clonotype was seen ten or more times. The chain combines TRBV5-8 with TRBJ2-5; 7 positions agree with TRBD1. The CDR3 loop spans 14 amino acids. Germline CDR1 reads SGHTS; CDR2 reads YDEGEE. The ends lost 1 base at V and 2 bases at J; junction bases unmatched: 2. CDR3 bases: TGTGCCAGCAGCTTGAGGGGGCATCAAGAGACCCAGTACTTC. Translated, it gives CASSLRGHQETQYF.